This passage covers 5 T cell receptor beta chains from one sample sequenced in a study of tumor-infiltrating lymphocytes in localized non-small cell lung cancer. Assay: immunoSEQ multiplex PCR; the TCRdb copy retains only in-frame clones and omits some. The data show roughly 4,000 clones, with less than 75% seen just once and 14% to 15% held by the top ten. The material sequenced was uninvolved lung tissue not adjacent to the tumor. These receptors were collected from a human donor with non-small cell lung cancer.

This clone was seen only a few times. The gene calls are TRBV7-2 and TRBJ2-7; D not certain. The CDR3 totals 13 residues. Germline CDR1 is SGHTA and CDR2 is FQGNSA. Trimming took 1 base from V and 4 from J, leaving 8 bases between them. This CDR3 reads CASSLEAEYEQYF. CDR3 DNA sequence: TGTGCCAGCAGCTTAGAGGCGGAGTACGAGCAGTACTTC.

The chain has TRBV2 and TRBJ2-7, with D possibly being TRBD1 (6 bases). Trimming took off 5 bases at V and 0 bases at J, with 20 bases between the two ends. The CDR3 runs 17 residues. The germline gives CDR1 SNHLY, CDR2 FYNNEI. CDR3 amino acids: CASSSPGDTAYSYEQYF. The CDR3 DNA follows: TGTGCCAGCAGTTCTCCAGGGGATACTGCTTACTCCTACGAGCAGTACTTC.

The chain links TRBV18 to TRBJ1-1, with D perhaps TRBD1 (6 bases). The germline gives CDR1 KGHSH, CDR2 LQKENI. The CDR3 consists of 15 residues. The V end was cut by 3 bases, the J end by 1 base, with 12 bases between. The CDR3 DNA is TGTGCCAGCTCACCGCAGGACAGAGAGAACACTGAAGCTTTCTTT. Its translation: CASSPQDRENTEAFF.

This chain connects TRBV29-1 to TRBJ2-1; the match to TRBD1 covers 10 bases. Germline V gives CDR1 SQVTM, CDR2 ANQGSEA. Trimming at V came to 5 bases and at J to 9 bases, leaving 4 bases not matched to a gene. This CDR3 comprises 12 residues. In DNA form, the CDR3 reads TGCAGCGTTTCCGGGACAGGGGTTGAGCAGTTCTTC. Translated, it gives CSVSGTGVEQFF.

The V and J genes are TRBV9 and TRBJ1-1; perhaps TRBD1 as D (5 bases). V was shortened by 4 bases and J by 3 bases, with 19 bases between the two germline ends. Germline V lookup: CDR1 SGDLS, CDR2 YYNGEE. The CDR3 runs 16 residues. CDR3 nucleotides: TGTGCCAGCAGCCCAACAAGGGGAATTGGGGACACTGAAGCTTTCTTT. It yields the protein CASSPTRGIGDTEAFF.